This T cell receptor beta chain was sequenced for a study of Siglec-9 on CD8 T cells in melanoma. Sequencing used immunoSEQ multiplex PCR; TCRdb keeps in-frame clones, though not all of them. The table has 36,000 or so clones, roughly four fifths seen once; the top ten hold less than 2%. From germline, CDR1 is SGHTA and CDR2 FQGTGA. The CDR3 sequence is 15 residues long. Trimming took 1 base from V and 6 from J; bases not matched to a gene: 8. Sequencing was performed on Siglec-9- CD8+ T cells sorted from blood. The rearrangement joins TRBV7-3 to TRBJ2-7; TRBD2 matches 8 bases. This TCR came from a human donor in good health. The CDR3 DNA is TGTGCCAGCAGCTTAATTGACGGGAGGGCCGGCGAGCAGTACTTC. As protein: CASSLIDGRAGEQYF.